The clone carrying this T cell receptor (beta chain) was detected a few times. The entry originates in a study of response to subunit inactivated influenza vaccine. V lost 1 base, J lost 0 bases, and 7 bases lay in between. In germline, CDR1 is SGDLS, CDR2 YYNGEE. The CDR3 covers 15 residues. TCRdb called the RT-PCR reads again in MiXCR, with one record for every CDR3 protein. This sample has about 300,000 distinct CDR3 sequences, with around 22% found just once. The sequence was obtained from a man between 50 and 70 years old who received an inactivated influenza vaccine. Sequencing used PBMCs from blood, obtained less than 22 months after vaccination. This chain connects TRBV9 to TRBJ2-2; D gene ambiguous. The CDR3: CASSVMGANTGELFF. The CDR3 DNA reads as TGTGCCAGCAGCGTAATGGGCGCGAACACCGGGGAGCTGTTTTTT. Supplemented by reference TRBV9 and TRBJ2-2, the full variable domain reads DSGVTQTPKHLITATGQRVTLRCSPRSGDLSVYWYQQSLDQGLQFLIQYYNGEERAKGNILERFSAQQFPDLHSELNLSSLELGDSALYFCASSVMGANTGELFFGEGSRLTVL.